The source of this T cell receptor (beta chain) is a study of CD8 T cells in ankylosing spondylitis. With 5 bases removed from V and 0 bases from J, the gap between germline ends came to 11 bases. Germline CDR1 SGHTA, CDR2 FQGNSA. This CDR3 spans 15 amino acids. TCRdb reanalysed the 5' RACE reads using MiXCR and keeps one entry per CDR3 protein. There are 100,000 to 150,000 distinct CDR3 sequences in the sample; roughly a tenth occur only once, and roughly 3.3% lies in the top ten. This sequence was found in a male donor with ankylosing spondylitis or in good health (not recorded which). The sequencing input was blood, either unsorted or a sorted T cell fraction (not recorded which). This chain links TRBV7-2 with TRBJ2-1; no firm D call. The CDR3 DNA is TGTGCCAGCAGCCCAAAGGATAGCTCCTACAATGAGCAGTTCTTC. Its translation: CASSPKDSSYNEQFF.